This record concerns one TCR beta chain sequence. From germline, CDR1 is SQVTM and CDR2 ANQGSEA. V lost 0 bases and J 2 bases, leaving 7 bases between the germline ends. The length of the CDR3 is 13 residues. The data were obtained in a study of shared clonotypes between healthy human individuals. Sequencing was performed with immunoSEQ multiplex PCR; in TCRdb, only in-frame clones are kept and a portion is missing. Of about 1,800,000 clones in the sample, over 85% were seen once. Naive CD8 cells lacked CD45RO and underwent positive selection for CCR7, leaving out terminally differentiated effector memory CD45RA+ cells.

The V gene is TRBV29-1, the J gene TRBJ1-2, with unresolved D. Sequenced material: naive CD8+ T cells sorted from blood. The TCR was taken from a man aged 18 to 30 in good health. The DNA for the CDR3 is TGCAGCGTTGAAGATCACCGGAACTATGGCTACACCTTC. It codes for CSVEDHRNYGYTF.